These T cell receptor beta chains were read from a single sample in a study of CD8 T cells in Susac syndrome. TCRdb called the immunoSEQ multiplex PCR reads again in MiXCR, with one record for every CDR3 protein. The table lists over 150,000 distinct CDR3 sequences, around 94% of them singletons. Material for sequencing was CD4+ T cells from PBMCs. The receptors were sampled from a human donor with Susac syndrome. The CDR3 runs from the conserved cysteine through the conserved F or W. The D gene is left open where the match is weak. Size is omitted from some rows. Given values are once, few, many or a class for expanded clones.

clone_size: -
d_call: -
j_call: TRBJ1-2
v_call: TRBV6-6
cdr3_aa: CASSHLRGGYTF
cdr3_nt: TGTGCCAGCAGTCACCTAAGAGGTGGCTACACCTTC

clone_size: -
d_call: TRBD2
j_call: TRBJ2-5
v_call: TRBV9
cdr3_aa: CASSVGVMGRGAQETQYF
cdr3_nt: TGTGCCAGCAGCGTAGGGGTTATGGGGCGGGGGGCACAAGAGACCCAGTACTTC

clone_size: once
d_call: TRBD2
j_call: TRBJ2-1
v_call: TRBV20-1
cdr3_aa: CSATSGGINEQFF
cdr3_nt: TGCAGTGCTACCAGCGGGGGAATCAATGAGCAGTTCTTC

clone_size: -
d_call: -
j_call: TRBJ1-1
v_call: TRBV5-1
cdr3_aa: CASSSRRGPEAFF
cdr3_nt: TGCGCCAGCAGCTCCCGACGGGGCCCTGAAGCTTTCTTT

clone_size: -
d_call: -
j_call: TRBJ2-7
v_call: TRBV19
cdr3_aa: CASSARGTAYEQYF
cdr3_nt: TGTGCCAGTAGTGCGCGGGGGACAGCCTACGAGCAGTACTTC

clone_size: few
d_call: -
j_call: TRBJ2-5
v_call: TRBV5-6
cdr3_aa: CASSLASQETQYF
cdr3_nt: TGTGCCAGCAGCTTGGCGTCTCAAGAGACCCAGTACTTC

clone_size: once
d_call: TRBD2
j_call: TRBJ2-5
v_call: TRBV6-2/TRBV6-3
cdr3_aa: CASSYAASGSRKTQYF
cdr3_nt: TGTGCCAGCAGTTACGCGGCTAGCGGGAGTCGAAAGACCCAGTACTTC

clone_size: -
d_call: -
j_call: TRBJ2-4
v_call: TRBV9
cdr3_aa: CASSVGVQGGGNIQYF
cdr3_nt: TGTGCCAGCAGCGTAGGGGTCCAAGGGGGGGGGAACATTCAGTACTTC

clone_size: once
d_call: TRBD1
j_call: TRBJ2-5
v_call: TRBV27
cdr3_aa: CASSPGQGWVWQETQYF
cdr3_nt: TGTGCCAGCAGTCCCGGACAGGGTTGGGTTTGGCAAGAGACCCAGTACTTC

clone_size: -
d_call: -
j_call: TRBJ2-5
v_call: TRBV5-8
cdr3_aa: CASSFPGTPGTQYF
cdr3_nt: TGTGCCAGCAGCTTCCCCGGGACCCCGGGGACCCAGTACTTC

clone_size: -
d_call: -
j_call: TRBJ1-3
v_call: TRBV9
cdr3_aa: CASSVDRDSGNTIYF
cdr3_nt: TGTGCCAGCAGCGTAGACAGAGACTCTGGAAACACCATATATTTT

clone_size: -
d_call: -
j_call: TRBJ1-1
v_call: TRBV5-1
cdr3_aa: CASSSPDRVNTEAFF
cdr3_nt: TGCGCCAGCAGCTCGCCGGATCGGGTGAACACTGAAGCTTTCTTT

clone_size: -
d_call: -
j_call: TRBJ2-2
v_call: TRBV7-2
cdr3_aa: CASSGPGGRTNTGELFF
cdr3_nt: TGTGCCAGCAGCGGCCCCGGAGGGCGAACGAACACCGGGGAGCTGTTTTTT

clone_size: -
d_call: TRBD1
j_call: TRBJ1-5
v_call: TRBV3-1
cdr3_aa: CASSQAGTGSQPQHF
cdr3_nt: TGTGCCAGCAGCCAAGCCGGGACAGGGAGTCAGCCCCAGCATTTT

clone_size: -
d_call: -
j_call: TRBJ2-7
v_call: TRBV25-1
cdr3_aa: CASSSVGVSREQYF
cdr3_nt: TGTGCCAGCAGTTCAGTTGGGGTCTCGCGGGAGCAGTACTTC

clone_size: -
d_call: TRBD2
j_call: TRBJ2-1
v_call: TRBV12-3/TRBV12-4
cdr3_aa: CASRSSSTSGRVVETYNEQFF
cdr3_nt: TGTGCCAGCAGATCTTCCTCTACTAGCGGGAGGGTCGTTGAGACTTACAATGAGCAGTTCTTC

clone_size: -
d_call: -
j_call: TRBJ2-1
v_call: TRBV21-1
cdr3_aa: CASSKAGGTDKRYNEQFF
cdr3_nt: TGTGCCAGCAGCAAAGCAGGCGGGACAGACAAAAGGTACAATGAGCAGTTCTTC

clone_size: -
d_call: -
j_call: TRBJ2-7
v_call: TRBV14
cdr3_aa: CASSQDRLANYEQYF
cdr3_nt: TGTGCCAGCAGCCAAGATCGGCTAGCGAACTACGAGCAGTACTTC

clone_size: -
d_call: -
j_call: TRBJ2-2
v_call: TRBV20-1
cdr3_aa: CSASQRVDGELFF
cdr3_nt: TGCAGTGCTAGTCAAAGGGTGGACGGGGAGCTGTTTTTT

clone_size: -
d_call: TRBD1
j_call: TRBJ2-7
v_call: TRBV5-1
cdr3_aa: CASSSGDRGLTEQYF
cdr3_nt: TGCGCCAGCAGCTCGGGAGACAGGGGGCTAACCGAGCAGTACTTC

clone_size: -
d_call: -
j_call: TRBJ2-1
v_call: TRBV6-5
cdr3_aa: CASSYRYQGLGRQEQFF
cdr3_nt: TGTGCCAGCAGTTACCGTTATCAAGGACTGGGAAGACAAGAGCAGTTCTTC

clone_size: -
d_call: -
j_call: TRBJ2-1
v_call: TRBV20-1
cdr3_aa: CSARDPGSNEQFF
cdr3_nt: TGCAGTGCTAGAGATCCCGGGAGCAATGAGCAGTTCTTC

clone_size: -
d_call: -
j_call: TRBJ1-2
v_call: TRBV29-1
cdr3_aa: CSVVPGNNYGYTF
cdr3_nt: TGCAGCGTTGTGCCAGGGAATAACTATGGCTACACCTTC

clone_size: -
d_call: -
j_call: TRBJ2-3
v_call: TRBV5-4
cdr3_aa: CASSLDAFRDTQYF
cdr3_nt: TGTGCCAGCAGCTTGGACGCATTTCGGGATACGCAGTATTTT

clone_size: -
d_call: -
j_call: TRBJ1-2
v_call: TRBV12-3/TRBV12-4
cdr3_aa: CASSSTAVYGYTF
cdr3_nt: TGTGCCAGCAGCTCTACAGCGGTCTATGGCTACACCTTC

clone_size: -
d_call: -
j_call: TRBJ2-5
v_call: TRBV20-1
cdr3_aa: CSARLTREETQYF
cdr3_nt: TGCAGTGCTAGACTTACACGCGAAGAGACCCAGTACTTC

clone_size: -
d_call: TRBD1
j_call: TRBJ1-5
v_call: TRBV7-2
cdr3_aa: CASSSRQGNQPQHF
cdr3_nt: TGTGCCAGCAGCTCCCGACAGGGGAATCAGCCCCAGCATTTT

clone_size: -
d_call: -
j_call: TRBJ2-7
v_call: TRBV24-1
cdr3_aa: CATSDGNSYEQYF
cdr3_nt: TGTGCCACCAGTGACGGGAACTCCTACGAGCAGTACTTC

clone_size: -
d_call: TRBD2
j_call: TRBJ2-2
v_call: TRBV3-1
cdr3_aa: CASSQAGGTGELFF
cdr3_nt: TGTGCCAGCAGCCAAGCGGGAGGGACCGGGGAGCTGTTTTTT

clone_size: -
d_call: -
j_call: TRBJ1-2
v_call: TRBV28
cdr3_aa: CASTSFVGVYGYTF
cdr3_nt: TGTGCCAGCACCTCTTTCGTGGGAGTGTATGGCTACACCTTC

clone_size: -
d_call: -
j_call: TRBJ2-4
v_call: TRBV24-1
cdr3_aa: CATAGTYSNIQYF
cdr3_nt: TGTGCCACTGCTGGGACATACTCGAACATTCAGTACTTC

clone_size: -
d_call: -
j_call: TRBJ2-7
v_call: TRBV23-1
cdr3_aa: CASSHPRDSYYEQYF
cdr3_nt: TGCGCCAGCAGTCACCCCCGGGACTCTTACTACGAGCAGTACTTC

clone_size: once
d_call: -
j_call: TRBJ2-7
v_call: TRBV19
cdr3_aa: CASSISLTSEQYF
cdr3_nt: TGTGCCAGTAGTATCTCTTTGACTTCGGAGCAGTACTTC

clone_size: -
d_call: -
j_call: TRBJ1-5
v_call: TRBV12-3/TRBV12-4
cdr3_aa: CASSLLGTAQPQHF
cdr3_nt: TGTGCCAGCAGTTTACTGGGGACGGCTCAGCCCCAGCATTTT

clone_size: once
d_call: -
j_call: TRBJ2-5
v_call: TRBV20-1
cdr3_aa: CSARDQTRQETQYF
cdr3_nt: TGCAGTGCTAGAGATCAAACACGACAAGAGACCCAGTACTTC

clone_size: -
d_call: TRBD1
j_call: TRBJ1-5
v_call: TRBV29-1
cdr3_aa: CSVTGTGPSQPQHF
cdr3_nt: TGCAGCGTTACAGGGACAGGACCCTCTCAGCCCCAGCATTTT

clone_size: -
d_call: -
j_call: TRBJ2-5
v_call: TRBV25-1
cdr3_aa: CASSARVARETQYF
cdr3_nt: TGTGCCAGTTCCGCAAGGGTGGCTCGCGAGACCCAGTACTTC

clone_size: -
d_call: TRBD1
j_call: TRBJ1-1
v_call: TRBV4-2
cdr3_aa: CASSQDGTGDEAFF
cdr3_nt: TGTGCCAGCAGCCAAGACGGGACAGGCGACGAAGCTTTCTTT

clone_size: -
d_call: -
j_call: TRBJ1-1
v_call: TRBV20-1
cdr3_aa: CSAWTVGGTEAFF
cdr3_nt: TGCAGTGCTTGGACGGTAGGTGGGACTGAAGCTTTCTTT

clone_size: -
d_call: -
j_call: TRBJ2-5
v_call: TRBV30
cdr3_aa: CAWSVHARSLQETQYF
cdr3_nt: TGTGCCTGGAGTGTACATGCTAGGTCGCTCCAAGAGACCCAGTACTTC

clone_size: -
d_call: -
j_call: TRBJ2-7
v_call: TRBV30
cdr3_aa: CASQGIYEQYF
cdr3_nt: TGTGCTTCTCAGGGGATTTACGAGCAGTACTTC